The source of this T cell receptor beta chain is a study of early T cells in non-severe SARS-CoV-2 infection. This clonotype was recorded a few times. Germline CDR1 is SGHKS and CDR2 is YYEKEE (reference sequence). V gave up 4 bases and J gave up 2 bases; unmatched junction bases: 4. This CDR3 spans 16 amino acids. TCRdb redid the calling of the 5' RACE reads with MiXCR, one entry per CDR3 protein. The repertoire holds about 45,000 distinct CDR3 sequences, around a tenth seen once, with around a fifth in the top ten. The TCR comes from an adult who was a healthcare worker with PCR-confirmed SARS-CoV-2 infection or an uninfected control (not recorded which). The sample was whole blood. The chain recombines TRBV5-5 with TRBJ2-1; TRBD2 matches 12 bases. The chain's CDR3 is CASSPTSGSPYNEQFF. The CDR3 DNA reads as TGTGCCAGCAGCCCGACTAGCGGGAGCCCCTACAATGAGCAGTTCTTC.